These T cell receptor beta chains were read from a single sample in a study of T cell changes during pregnancy in multiple sclerosis. TCRdb keeps only in-frame clones here, not all; method: immunoSEQ multiplex PCR. This sample has over 90,000 clones, with less than 95% found just once. Sequenced material: peripheral blood, taken before pregnancy. These receptors were taken from a female donor with multiple sclerosis, enrolled in a pregnancy study. Both conserved end residues are part of each CDR3. The D gene is left open where the match is weak. The size entry is marked missing in some rows and otherwise reads once, few, many or a size class.

D gene: -
J gene: TRBJ1-3
clone size: once
V gene: TRBV5-4
CDR3 DNA: TGTGCCAGCAGTTTGCGCGGGGCTGGAAACACCATATATTTT
CDR3 protein: CASSLRGAGNTIYF

D gene: TRBD1
J gene: TRBJ2-3
clone size: -
V gene: TRBV6-5
CDR3 DNA: TGTGCCAGCAGCATCCGGGACAGTGGAGATACGCAGTATTTT
CDR3 protein: CASSIRDSGDTQYF

D gene: TRBD2
J gene: TRBJ2-1
clone size: once
V gene: TRBV15
CDR3 DNA: TGTGCCACCAGCAGAAAACGCGGGAGAGGGTACAATGAGCAGTTCTTC
CDR3 protein: CATSRKRGRGYNEQFF

D gene: -
J gene: TRBJ2-1
clone size: -
V gene: TRBV30
CDR3 DNA: TGTGCCTGGAGTGGAGACATAGGAGGTGAGCAGTTCTTC
CDR3 protein: CAWSGDIGGEQFF

D gene: TRBD1
J gene: TRBJ1-1
clone size: -
V gene: TRBV18
CDR3 DNA: TGTGCCAGCTCTCAAATTCCGGGACAGGAAGCTTTCTTT
CDR3 protein: CASSQIPGQEAFF

D gene: TRBD2
J gene: TRBJ2-1
clone size: -
V gene: TRBV19
CDR3 DNA: TGTGCCAGTAAGTCTAGCGGGGAGAGCTCCTACAATGAGCAGTTCTTC
CDR3 protein: CASKSSGESSYNEQFF

D gene: TRBD1
J gene: TRBJ1-1
clone size: -
V gene: TRBV29-1
CDR3 DNA: TGCAGCGTTAAGGGGGCTAACACAATGAACACTGAAGCTTTCTTT
CDR3 protein: CSVKGANTMNTEAFF

D gene: -
J gene: TRBJ1-1
clone size: once
V gene: TRBV6-5
CDR3 DNA: TGTGCCAGCAGTTACTTCCCGGGTGGAGGGGAAGCTTTCTTT
CDR3 protein: CASSYFPGGGEAFF

D gene: TRBD2
J gene: TRBJ2-7
clone size: -
V gene: TRBV5-1
CDR3 DNA: TGCGCCAGCAGTTCGACCGGGACTAGCGGGGGCGAGCAGTACTTC
CDR3 protein: CASSSTGTSGGEQYF

D gene: TRBD1
J gene: TRBJ1-1
clone size: -
V gene: TRBV7-9
CDR3 DNA: TGTGCCAGCAGCTCCACTCCGGACAGGTCAAGAGAAGCTTTCTTT
CDR3 protein: CASSSTPDRSREAFF

D gene: TRBD1
J gene: TRBJ2-4
clone size: -
V gene: TRBV27
CDR3 DNA: TGTGCCAGCAGGTCGGGACAGATAGCCAAAAACATTCAGTACTTC
CDR3 protein: CASRSGQIAKNIQYF

D gene: -
J gene: TRBJ1-3
clone size: -
V gene: TRBV6-6
CDR3 DNA: TGTGCCAGCACTGACGGAGGGCCTGGAAACACCATATATTTT
CDR3 protein: CASTDGGPGNTIYF

D gene: -
J gene: TRBJ2-7
clone size: -
V gene: TRBV10-2
CDR3 DNA: TGCGCCAGCAGTCCTTCCCCCTACGAGCAGTACTTC
CDR3 protein: CASSPSPYEQYF

D gene: TRBD2
J gene: TRBJ2-2
clone size: once
V gene: TRBV5-4
CDR3 DNA: TGTGCCAGCACTCCCGGGGGGATCTACACCGGGGAGCTGTTTTTT
CDR3 protein: CASTPGGIYTGELFF

D gene: -
J gene: TRBJ1-1
clone size: -
V gene: TRBV4-2
CDR3 DNA: TGTGCCAGCAGCCAAGCTCAGGGGCAGAACACTGAAGCTTTCTTT
CDR3 protein: CASSQAQGQNTEAFF

D gene: TRBD1
J gene: TRBJ1-2
clone size: -
V gene: TRBV29-1
CDR3 DNA: TGCAGCGTTGAACTTACAGGGGGTTATGGCTACACCTTC
CDR3 protein: CSVELTGGYGYTF

D gene: -
J gene: TRBJ1-4
clone size: -
V gene: TRBV6-5
CDR3 DNA: TGTGCCAGCAGTTACGGGAGCGCGGGAGATGAAAAACTGTTTTTT
CDR3 protein: CASSYGSAGDEKLFF

D gene: -
J gene: TRBJ2-3
clone size: -
V gene: TRBV4-1
CDR3 DNA: TGCGCCAGCAGCCACCTGATCGAGACAGATACGCAGTATTTT
CDR3 protein: CASSHLIETDTQYF

D gene: -
J gene: TRBJ2-1
clone size: -
V gene: TRBV7-7
CDR3 DNA: TGTGCCAGCAGTCCGGGAGAAGCGTATGAGCAGTTCTTC
CDR3 protein: CASSPGEAYEQFF

D gene: -
J gene: TRBJ1-1
clone size: -
V gene: TRBV27
CDR3 DNA: TGTGCCAGCAGTTTATCGCCTACGGTGAACACTGAAGCTTTCTTT
CDR3 protein: CASSLSPTVNTEAFF

D gene: TRBD1
J gene: TRBJ1-4
clone size: -
V gene: TRBV29-1
CDR3 DNA: TGCAGCGTCGGACAGGGAACTAATGAAAAACTGTTTTTT
CDR3 protein: CSVGQGTNEKLFF

D gene: -
J gene: TRBJ1-4
clone size: -
V gene: TRBV6-6
CDR3 DNA: TGTGCCAGCAGTTACCCTAGTGGGTCGGGGGAAAAACTGTTTTTT
CDR3 protein: CASSYPSGSGEKLFF